This is a list of T cell receptor beta chains from one sample in a study of siplizumab effects on memory and regulatory T cells. Sequenced by immunoSEQ multiplex PCR; TCRdb stores in-frame clones only, minus some. There are more than 75,000 clones in the sample; over 95% occur only once, and around 0.03% lies in the top ten. Specimen: naive CD4+ T cells sorted from blood. These receptor sequences come from a human donor in good health. Both conserved end residues are part of each CDR3. A D gene is named only where the DNA matches it firmly. The size of a clone is reported for some rows only, either as once, few or many, or as a class for expanded clones.

>.|TRBJ2-7|.|TRBV6-1
CASSEAPTGFESLEQYF
TGTGCCAGCAGTGAAGCGCCTACTGGGTTTGAATCCTTGGAGCAGTACTTC
>once|TRBJ2-1|TRBD2|TRBV2
CASSSGTYNEQFF
TGTGCCAGCAGTAGCGGGACCTACAATGAGCAGTTCTTC
>.|TRBJ1-1|.|TRBV1
CTSSPRNTEAFF
TGCACCAGCAGCCCCCGGAACACTGAAGCTTTCTTT
>.|TRBJ2-1|TRBD2|TRBV10-3
CAIKKDGGAGNNEQFF
TGTGCCATCAAAAAGGACGGGGGGGCCGGGAACAATGAGCAGTTCTTC
>.|TRBJ2-3|TRBD2|TRBV7-9
CASSLTPGLAGTTDTQYF
TGTGCCAGCAGCTTAACCCCCGGACTAGCGGGGACCACAGATACGCAGTATTTT
>.|TRBJ2-7|TRBD1|TRBV9
CASSDGTGVSHEQYF
TGTGCCAGCAGCGACGGGACAGGGGTTTCCCACGAGCAGTACTTC
>.|TRBJ2-7|.|TRBV5-1
CASSLGGEQYF
TGCGCCAGCAGCTTGGGAGGCGAGCAGTACTTC
>.|TRBJ2-7|TRBD2|TRBV11-2
CASSTGTSGAYEQYF
TGTGCCAGCAGCACCGGGACTAGCGGGGCCTACGAGCAGTACTTC
>.|TRBJ2-1|.|TRBV20-1
CSAPVREQFF
TGCAGTGCCCCAGTCCGGGAGCAGTTCTTC
>.|TRBJ1-1|TRBD1|TRBV27
CASSPRDRAEAFF
TGTGCCAGCAGCCCCCGGGACAGGGCTGAAGCTTTCTTT
>.|TRBJ1-2|TRBD1|TRBV2
CASSEVAGGQNGYTF
TGTGCCAGCAGTGAAGTGGCAGGGGGGCAAAATGGCTACACCTTC
>.|TRBJ2-5|.|TRBV4-1
CASSQGRGGGETQYF
TGCGCCAGCAGCCAAGGAAGGGGGGGCGGGGAGACCCAGTACTTC
>.|TRBJ1-1|.|TRBV6-5
CASSQQGIPEAFF
TGTGCCAGCAGTCAGCAGGGGATCCCTGAAGCTTTCTTT
>few|TRBJ1-4|.|TRBV25-1
CASSEWAGPVEELFF
TGTGCCAGCAGTGAATGGGCAGGTCCGGTAGAAGAACTGTTTTTT
>.|TRBJ1-1|.|TRBV6-5
CASSQGGGTEAFF
TGTGCCAGCAGTCAGGGAGGAGGCACTGAAGCTTTCTTT
>.|TRBJ2-3|TRBD2|TRBV6-6
CASSKLAGDKDTQYF
TGTGCCAGCAGTAAACTAGCGGGGGATAAAGATACGCAGTATTTT
>.|TRBJ2-2|.|TRBV9
CASSAGGRLGGELFF
TGTGCCAGCAGCGCCGGTGGCCGCCTTGGGGGGGAGCTGTTTTTT
>.|TRBJ1-2|TRBD1|TRBV7-7
CASSPRTGRVNGYTF
TGTGCCAGCAGCCCCCGGACAGGGAGAGTTAATGGCTACACCTTC
>once|TRBJ1-2|TRBD1|TRBV10-1
CASSESAQGGYTF
TGCGCCAGCAGTGAGTCGGCACAGGGGGGCTACACCTTC
>.|TRBJ1-4|TRBD1|TRBV6-6
CASTSDRDEKLFF
TGTGCCAGCACCTCGGACAGGGATGAAAAACTGTTTTTT
>.|TRBJ2-5|.|TRBV4-1
CASSQTGQETQYF
TGCGCCAGCAGCCAAACGGGCCAAGAGACCCAGTACTTC
>once|TRBJ2-3|TRBD2|TRBV10-3
CAISLAVGGTDTQYF
TGTGCCATCAGCCTAGCGGTTGGGGGGACAGATACGCAGTATTTT
>.|TRBJ1-5|.|TRBV19
CASSYRDQPQHF
TGTGCCAGTAGTTACAGGGATCAGCCCCAGCATTTT
>.|TRBJ1-5|.|TRBV15
CATSGLGQPQHF
TGTGCCACCAGCGGACTTGGGCAGCCCCAGCATTTT
>.|TRBJ1-5|.|TRBV30
CAWSVEGNQPQHF
TGTGCCTGGAGTGTAGAGGGTAATCAGCCCCAGCATTTT
>.|TRBJ2-2|TRBD1|TRBV6-6
CASRRTGGTGELFF
TGTGCCAGCAGGCGGACAGGGGGCACCGGGGAGCTGTTTTTT
>.|TRBJ2-1|.|TRBV6-6
CASSRDRLQGDEQFF
TGTGCCAGCAGTCGTGACAGACTACAAGGGGATGAGCAGTTCTTC
>.|TRBJ2-7|TRBD2|TRBV4-2
CASSKTSGMSYEQYF
TGTGCCAGCAGCAAGACTAGCGGGATGTCCTACGAGCAGTACTTC
>.|TRBJ1-3|.|TRBV5-1
CASSTGSSSGNTIYF
TGCGCCAGCAGCACGGGGAGCTCCTCTGGAAACACCATATATTTT
>.|TRBJ1-3|.|TRBV6-6
CASSFSGIPRNTIYF
TGTGCCAGCAGCTTCTCCGGGATTCCAAGAAACACCATATATTTT
>.|TRBJ1-5|.|TRBV23-1
CASSQSARGGQPQHF
TGCGCCAGCAGTCAATCGGCGAGGGGGGGTCAGCCCCAGCATTTT
>.|TRBJ2-7|TRBD1|TRBV5-1
CASREVTGVSYEQYF
TGCGCCAGCAGAGAAGTAACAGGGGTCTCCTACGAGCAGTACTTC
>.|TRBJ2-3|.|TRBV5-4
CASSLYVGGTDTQYF
TGTGCCAGCAGCTTGTACGTGGGAGGCACAGATACGCAGTATTTT
>.|TRBJ1-2|.|TRBV10-3
CAISESLQGEDYGYTF
TGTGCCATCAGTGAGTCTTTGCAGGGAGAGGACTATGGCTACACCTTC
>.|TRBJ2-1|.|TRBV7-9
CASSLGAGGLDEQFF
TGTGCCAGCAGCTTAGGGGCAGGGGGACTTGATGAGCAGTTCTTC
>.|TRBJ2-3|TRBD2|TRBV29-1
CSVVPSGGVDTQYF
TGCAGCGTTGTGCCTAGCGGGGGGGTAGATACGCAGTATTTT
>.|TRBJ1-1|TRBD1|TRBV7-2
CASSPQGVNTEAFF
TGTGCCAGCAGCCCACAGGGGGTGAACACTGAAGCTTTCTTT
>.|TRBJ1-5|.|TRBV7-3
CASSLANQPQHF
TGTGCCAGCAGCTTAGCGAATCAGCCCCAGCATTTT
>.|TRBJ1-2|.|TRBV29-1
CSVDESGGTYGYTF
TGCAGCGTTGATGAATCCGGTGGGACCTATGGCTACACCTTC
>.|TRBJ2-3|.|TRBV9
CASSLGRGTSTDTQYF
TGTGCCAGCAGTCTAGGGAGGGGGACGAGCACAGATACGCAGTATTTT
>.|TRBJ2-3|.|TRBV19
CASSIVGDTQYF
TGTGCCAGTAGTATAGTGGGAGATACGCAGTATTTT
>.|TRBJ1-6|TRBD1|TRBV29-1
CSVGQGAYNSPLHF
TGCAGCGTCGGACAGGGGGCCTATAATTCACCCCTCCACTTT
>once|TRBJ1-2|TRBD1|TRBV7-9
CASSRTGVYGYTF
TGTGCCAGCAGCAGGACAGGGGTCTATGGCTACACCTTC
>.|TRBJ2-5|.|TRBV11-3
CASSQRRGETQYF
TGTGCCAGCAGCCAGAGACGCGGAGAGACCCAGTACTTC
>.|TRBJ1-2|TRBD1|TRBV10-2
CASGSLPGQGDGYTF
TGCGCCAGCGGATCCCTGCCGGGACAGGGCGATGGCTACACCTTC
>.|TRBJ2-3|.|TRBV30
CAWTGGGHTQYF
TGTGCCTGGACCGGGGGTGGGCATACGCAGTATTTT
>.|TRBJ2-1|.|TRBV18
CASSPPRLGRDNEQFF
TGTGCCAGCTCACCACCGAGGTTGGGTAGGGACAATGAGCAGTTCTTC
>.|TRBJ1-4|.|TRBV5-1
CASTWSSGATNEKLFF
TGCGCCAGCACCTGGAGTAGCGGTGCAACTAATGAAAAACTGTTTTTT
>.|TRBJ1-2|.|TRBV7-2
CASSSRDGGYGYTF
TGTGCCAGCAGCTCCCGGGACGGAGGCTATGGCTACACCTTC
>once|TRBJ2-7|TRBD2|TRBV6-4
CASSRLAGDYEQYF
TGTGCCAGCAGTAGACTAGCGGGGGATTACGAGCAGTACTTC
>.|TRBJ2-7|.|TRBV2
CASSAQPPDINEQYF
TGTGCCAGCAGTGCCCAGCCGCCTGACATCAACGAGCAGTACTTC
>.|TRBJ2-7|.|TRBV19
CASGPSGTYYEQYF
TGTGCCAGTGGCCCTTCGGGGACATACTACGAGCAGTACTTC
>.|TRBJ2-1|TRBD1|TRBV2
CASTTGSNEQFF
TGTGCCAGCACGACAGGGTCCAATGAGCAGTTCTTC
>.|TRBJ2-3|TRBD1|TRBV6-5
CASSRRQGAKDTQYF
TGTGCCAGCAGCCGACGACAGGGGGCGAAAGATACGCAGTATTTT
>.|TRBJ1-4|TRBD1|TRBV4-3
CASRAGGGNEKLFF
TGCGCCAGCAGAGCAGGGGGAGGTAATGAAAAACTGTTTTTT
>.|TRBJ1-1|.|TRBV12-5
CASGLARGLTEAFF
TGTGCTAGTGGTTTGGCCAGGGGTCTTACTGAAGCTTTCTTT
>once|TRBJ1-6|TRBD1|TRBV5-1
CASSLVISGTGPSPLHF
TGCGCCAGCAGCTTAGTGATTTCCGGGACAGGCCCCTCACCCCTCCACTTT